These 21 T cell receptor beta chains originate from one sample sequenced in a study of cytomegalovirus exposure and HLA in healthy donors. The PCR employed 60 Vbeta primers together with 13 Jbeta primers. The repertoire was sequenced with immunoSEQ multiplex PCR; TCRdb's copy has only in-frame clones and lacks some. The repertoire holds approximately 59,000 clones, with 65% to 80% as singletons. The sequencing input was PBMCs. These receptors all come from a man aged 35 to 55 in good health and CMV-seropositive.

The V call is TRBV6-5, the J call TRBJ2-3, with D perhaps matching TRBD2 (6 bases). V gave up 0 bases and J gave up 0 bases, with 7 bases separating them. The CDR3 contains 15 residues. The germline CDR1 and CDR2 sequences are MNHEY and SVGAGI. The CDR3 nucleotides read TGTGCCAGCAGTTACTCCGGGACTAGCACAGATACGCAGTATTTT. This gives the protein CASSYSGTSTDTQYF.

This clone showed up just a few times. The CDR3 is CASSRARGGTSGGAADEQFF. CDR3 coding DNA: TGTGCCAGCAGCCGCGCCCGGGGGGGGACTAGCGGGGGGGCGGCGGATGAGCAGTTCTTC. V usage is TRBV4-2 and J usage is TRBJ2-1; 16 positions agree with TRBD2. This CDR3 is 20 amino acids long. The J segment lost 8 bases and the V segment lost 4 bases, leaving 17 bases of the junction unmatched. The germline CDR1 and CDR2 sequences are LGHNA and YNFKEQ.

This clone was observed a handful of times. This chain links TRBV5-1 with TRBJ2-5, with TRBD1 matching 9 bases. The better agreement between TRBJ2-7 and the DNA end casts doubt on the J call. The CDR3 loop spans 15 amino acids. Germline V lookup: CDR1 SGHRS, CDR2 YFSETQ. Here the CDR3 DNA reads TGCGCCAGCAGAGGGACGGGACAGGGAACCTACGAGCAGTACTTC. It is translated as CASRGTGQGTYEQYF.

This sequence joins TRBV6-5 and TRBJ2-1; the D gene is possibly TRBD1 (6 bases). Germline assignment: CDR1 MNHEY and CDR2 SVGAGI. The length of the CDR3 is 12 residues. V was pared by 10 bases and J by 12 bases, with 19 bases between. CDR3 nucleotide sequence: TGTGCCACCGGCAATGGGGGCCTATTGCAGTTCTTC. Translated: CATGNGGLLQFF.

The chain carries TRBV5-1 and TRBJ2-2, with 8 nucleotides matching TRBD1. V trimming: 4 bases; J trimming: 3 bases; junction bases outside the gene matches: 8. Germline CDR1 is SGHRS and CDR2 is YFSETQ. This CDR3 contains 16 residues. This chain's CDR3 is CASSLGPTGDTGELFF. The CDR3 DNA reads TGCGCCAGCAGCCTGGGCCCGACAGGGGACACCGGGGAGCTGTTTTTT.

The chain joins TRBV7-2 to TRBJ2-1, with D possibly TRBD2 on 5 matching bases. The CDR3 extends over 16 amino acids. The V gene's germline CDR1 is SGHTA and CDR2 FQGNSA. Trimming left V 4 bases short and J 0 bases short, with 13 bases between. The CDR3 DNA sequence: TGTGCCAGCAGCTCTACACTAGTCAACTCCTACAATGAGCAGTTCTTC. Its translation is CASSSTLVNSYNEQFF.

The genes are TRBV28 and TRBJ2-7, with 14 positions matching TRBD2. Trimming removed 7 bases from V and 3 bases from J; junction bases left unmatched: 8. Per germline, CDR1 MDHEN and CDR2 SYDVKM. The CDR3 is 16 residues long. CDR3 region: CASTLGTSGSYYEQYF. CDR3 bases: TGTGCCAGCACTCTCGGGACTAGCGGGAGTTACTACGAGCAGTACTTC. The variable domain in full, completed from reference TRBV28 and TRBJ2-7, reads DVKVTQSSRYLVKRTGEKVFLECVQDMDHENMFWYRQDPGLGLRLIYFSYDVKMKEKGDIPEGYSVSREKKERFSLILESASTNQTSMYLCASTLGTSGSYYEQYFGPGTRLTVT.

The chain links TRBV21-1 to TRBJ2-7; the DNA was not used to check the table's D call, TRBD1. TRBV21-1 is designated a pseudogene. This CDR3 is built from 15 residues. CDR3 sequence (DNA): TGTGCCAGCAGCTTGCGGGACAGCATTTCCTACGAGCAGTACTTC. It is translated as CASSLRDSISYEQYF.

The chain couples TRBV15 to TRBJ2-5, with unresolved D. The DNA end lines up better with TRBJ2-7; the J call may be wrong. The CDR3 has 13 residues. Germline loops: CDR1 LNHNV, CDR2 YYDKDF (reference sequence). The CDR3 DNA sequence: TGTGCCACCAGCAGAGATATTTCCTACGAGCAGTACTTC. Its translation is CATSRDISYEQYF.

The V and J genes are TRBV7-9 and TRBJ2-1; maybe TRBD2 (6 bases). Germline CDR1 SEHNR, CDR2 FQNEAQ (reference sequence). There are 12 residues in the CDR3. V lost 7 bases and J lost 12, with 16 bases in between. DNA for the CDR3: TGTGCCAGCACCCAAGGTGCGGGGACGCAGTTCTTC. Its translation is CASTQGAGTQFF.

This clone has just a few counts. This chain links TRBV2 with TRBJ1-6, with D tentatively TRBD1 (6 bases). With 7 bases removed from V and 6 bases from J, the gap between germline ends came to 19 bases. Germline V gives CDR1 SNHLY, CDR2 FYNNEI. The CDR3 sequence is 16 residues long. The CDR3 spells CASKGSQGISNSPLHF. DNA for the CDR3: TGTGCCAGCAAGGGGTCCCAGGGGATTTCTAATTCACCCCTCCACTTT.

In this sample, this clone turned up a few times. The rearrangement joins TRBV5-1 to TRBJ1-4; no definite D call. The germline gives CDR1 SGHRS, CDR2 YFSETQ. V was pared by 4 bases and J by 1 base, with 11 bases between. This CDR3 region has 15 residues. The CDR3 region has the DNA TGCGCCAGCAGCCCCTCCCGGGTAACTAATGAAAAACTGTTTTTT. It yields the protein CASSPSRVTNEKLFF.

The gene calls are TRBV6-5 and TRBJ1-2, with TRBD1 matching over 9 bases. Germline values: CDR1 MNHEY, CDR2 SVGAGI. The CDR3 length is 15 residues. V lost 5 bases, J lost 5 bases, and 9 bases stayed unmatched. The DNA of the CDR3 is TGTGCCAGCAGTGTATCCGGGGGACAGGGTTATGGCTACACCTTC. This gives the protein CASSVSGGQGYGYTF.

The chain combines TRBV12-5 with TRBJ2-2, with 9 bases identical to TRBD1. The CDR3 has 15 amino acids. Germline values: CDR1 LGHNT, CDR2 FRNRAP. V was clipped by 4 bases and J by 1 base; unmatched bases: 1. Here the CDR3 reads CASGSGQGNTGELFF. CDR3 bases: TGTGCTAGTGGTTCGGGACAGGGGAACACCGGGGAGCTGTTTTTT.

In this sample, this clone turned up a few times. CDR3 nucleotides: TGTGCCAGCAGCATTACCGGGACAGGGCACTACGAGCAGTACTTC. Its protein product is CASSITGTGHYEQYF. The V and J genes are TRBV5-8 and TRBJ2-7, with 9 nucleotides matching TRBD1. The trim removed 4 bases at V and 3 bases at J, leaving 8 bases unmatched. Germline V gene sequence: CDR1 SGHTS, CDR2 YDEGEE. The CDR3 consists of 15 residues.

The chain joins TRBV6-1 to TRBJ2-1; weak D call: TRBD2 (5 bases). The V and J ends lost 6 bases and 2 bases respectively, with 8 bases between them. This CDR3 has 13 residues. Per the germline V gene, CDR1 is MNHNS and CDR2 is SASEGT. The DNA of the CDR3 is TGTGCCAGCAGAGAGGGTCCCTACAATGAGCAGTTCTTC. Translating gives CASREGPYNEQFF.

The rearrangement uses TRBV29-1 and TRBJ1-1; no clear D. The V gene's germline CDR1 is SQVTM and CDR2 ANQGSEA. The CDR3 totals 14 residues. V lost 6 bases, J lost 7 bases, and 21 bases lay in between. The CDR3 protein is CSVTLGGSSLEAFF. CDR3 in DNA: TGCAGCGTGACCCTGGGAGGGAGCTCCCTTGAAGCTTTCTTT.

The chain uses TRBV25-1 and TRBJ2-7, with TRBD2 as a possible D gene (6 bases). Looked up from germline, CDR1 is MGHDK and CDR2 is SYGVNS. The V end was cut by 4 bases, the J end by 5 bases, with 12 bases between. This CDR3 region has 13 residues. CDR3 sequence reads: CASSVTGVHEQYF. The CDR3 DNA reads TGTGCCAGCAGTGTAACGGGAGTACACGAGCAGTACTTC.

This clone was picked up a small number of times. The chain employs TRBV19 and TRBJ1-2; 8 nucleotides agree with TRBD1. Germline loops: CDR1 LNHDA, CDR2 SQIVND (reference sequence). There are 14 residues in the CDR3. J was trimmed by 3 bases and V by 7 bases; bases with no gene match: 7. The CDR3 here is CASTSRGRDYGYTF. The DNA of the CDR3 is TGTGCCAGTACCTCCAGGGGGCGCGACTATGGCTACACCTTC. Full variable domain (remainder filled in from reference TRBV19 and TRBJ1-2): DGGITQSPKYLFRKEGQNVTLSCEQNLNHDAMYWYRQDPGQGLRLIYYSQIVNDFQKGDIAEGYSVSREKKESFPLTVTSAQKNPTAFYLCASTSRGRDYGYTFGSGTRLTVV.

V usage is TRBV5-5 and J usage is TRBJ2-3; weak D call: TRBD1 (5 bases). Trimming cost V 3 bases and J 4 bases, with 15 bases left between them. The CDR3 runs 15 residues. CDR1 is SGHKS, CDR2 YYEKEE, per germline (reference sequence). CDR3 sequence: CASSSPRVGSDTQYF. In DNA, the CDR3 is TGTGCCAGCAGCTCTCCCAGGGTAGGGTCAGATACGCAGTATTTT.

This clone is deemed medium-sized. The germline gene is not matched at one end of the junction; a read error may be the cause. This rearrangement joins TRBV7-7 to TRBJ2-7; 8 nucleotides match TRBD1. The CDR3 is made up of 16 amino acids. The germline V gene encodes CDR1 SSHAT and CDR2 FNYEAQ (reference sequence). The CDR3 region has the DNA TGTGCTAGCAGCTTAGGCCTCGGACAGGGCCTGAACGAGCAGTACTTC. Amino acids: CASSLGLGQGLNEQYF. The whole variable domain, filled in from reference TRBV7-7 and TRBJ2-7, reads GAGVSQSPRYKVTKRGQDVTLRCDPISSHATLYWYQQALGQGPEFLTYFNYEAQPDKSGLPSDRFSAERPEGSISTLTIQRTEQRDSAMYRCASSLGLGQGLNEQYFGPGTRLTVT.